The next 24 T cell receptor beta chains were all read from a single sample in a study of T cells in Graves' hyperthyroidism and ophthalmopathy. RNA transcripts were the template for amplifying TCR beta CDR3 regions. Initially, a first-round RT-PCR of the TCR CDR3 employed the HTBI primer set. Each CDR3 protein is one row after TCRdb ran MiXCR on the multiplex PCR reads. The sample carries about 480,000 distinct CDR3 sequences, around an eighth recorded once. Sequencing input: blood. Every receptor here comes from a woman aged 18-29 years with Graves' hyperthyroidism.

This clonotype occurred many times. The V and J genes are TRBV4-1 and TRBJ2-7; D is possibly TRBD2 (5 bases). CDR1 is MGHRA, CDR2 YSYEKL, per germline. Trimming took 0 bases from V and 2 from J, leaving 11 bases between them. The CDR3 length is 15 residues. CDR3 sequence: CASSQELAGPYEQYV. DNA of the CDR3: TGCGCCAGCAGCCAAGAGCTAGCTGGCCCCTACGAGCAGTACGTC.

This clonotype has more than one count but fewer than ten. One end of the junction varies from germline; a read error may be responsible. The chain joins TRBV3-1 to TRBJ2-3; D gene ambiguous. The germline V gene encodes CDR1 LGHDT and CDR2 YNNKEL (reference sequence). This CDR3 comprises 14 residues. CDR3 in amino acids: CASSQVGFSDAQYF. The CDR3 DNA follows: TGTGCCAGCAGCCAAGTGGGATTCTCAGATGCGCAGTATTTT.

This clonotype was seen at least ten times. The CDR3 loop is CASSVKLGLNEKLFF. In DNA, the CDR3 is TGTGCCAGTAGTGTCAAACTAGGGTTAAATGAAAAACTGTTTTTT. The chain carries TRBV19 and TRBJ1-4; no clear D. The ends were cut back, 5 bases at V and 5 bases at J, with 15 bases in the middle. The germline V gene encodes CDR1 LNHDA and CDR2 SQIVND (reference sequence). The CDR3 is 15 amino acids.

The sample holds many counts of this clonotype. The V gene is TRBV15, the J gene TRBJ1-2; tentatively, D is TRBD1 (5 bases). This CDR3 has 15 residues. Looked up from germline, CDR1 is LNHNV and CDR2 is YYDKDF (reference sequence). Between the trimmed V and J ends, which lost 3 bases and 0 bases, there was a span of 11 bases. The chain's CDR3 is CATSRDRDSNYGYTF. The CDR3, as DNA: TGTGCCACCAGCAGGGACCGGGACTCTAACTATGGCTACACCTTC. Full variable domain (missing parts from reference TRBV15 and TRBJ1-2): DAMVIQNPRYQVTQFGKPVTLSCSQTLNHNVMYWYQQKSSQAPKLLFHYYDKDFNNEADTPDNFQSRRPNTSFCFLDIRSPGLGDTAMYLCATSRDRDSNYGYTFGSGTRLTVV.

This clonotype was counted only a few times. In nucleotides, the CDR3 is TGCAGTGCAAAGGGGGACAGGGGCAATTCACCCCTCCACTTT. Its translation: CSAKGDRGNSPLHF. V usage is TRBV20-1 and J usage is TRBJ1-6; the match to TRBD1 covers 10 bases. In germline, CDR1 is DFQATT, CDR2 SNEGSKA (reference sequence). Trimming took 6 bases from V and 7 from J; bases not matched to a gene: 6. CDR3 length: 14 amino acids.

Details on this clonotype: A single base separates this from a much larger clone, so it may be a read error. The chain joins TRBV18 to TRBJ2-1; D perhaps matches TRBD1 (5 bases). V was trimmed by 8 bases and J by 6 bases, leaving 14 bases between them. The CDR3 consists of 13 residues. From germline, CDR1 is KGHSH and CDR2 LQKENI. The CDR3 DNA sequence: TGTGCCAGCCCCCCTGTAAGGGGCAATGAGCAGTTCTTC. This codes for CASPPVRGNEQFF.

The sample holds many counts of this clonotype. This chain links TRBV27 with TRBJ2-3; 7 nucleotides line up with TRBD2. The CDR3 runs to 17 residues. From germline, CDR1 is MNHEY and CDR2 SMNVEV (reference sequence). V was clipped by 6 bases and J by 2 bases; unmatched bases: 14. CDR3 sequence reads: CASSPSPWEGITDTQYF. CDR3 DNA sequence: TGTGCCAGCAGCCCATCCCCCTGGGAGGGAATCACAGATACGCAGTATTTT.

As to this clonotype: Just one base apart from a much larger clone, this may be a read error. The chain links TRBV30 to TRBJ1-2; D is undetermined. Germline CDR1 GTSNPN, CDR2 SVGIG (reference sequence). The V gene lost 2 bases and the J gene lost 2 bases, with 18 bases spanning the gap. The CDR3 totals 16 residues. CDR3 coding DNA: TGTGCCTGGAGTACTGGCAGTCCGATAAGAAACTATGGCTACACCTTC. It specifies CAWSTGSPIRNYGYTF.

The V and J genes are TRBV2 and TRBJ2-5; D is undetermined. V lost 5 bases and J lost 4, with 5 bases in between. Germline CDR1 SNHLY, CDR2 FYNNEI. This CDR3 region has 11 residues. The CDR3 is CASSQSETQYF. The CDR3 DNA sequence: TGTGCCAGCAGTCAGTCAGAGACCCAGTACTTC.

There are many counts of this clonotype. The rearrangement joins TRBV11-2 to TRBJ2-1; D may be TRBD2 (7 bases). The CDR3 spans 16 residues. The germline V gene has CDR1 SGHAT and CDR2 FQNNGV. V was trimmed by 0 bases and J by 5 bases, leaving 14 bases between them. The CDR3 nucleotides read TGTGCCAGCAGCTTAGATTATAGGGGGGGAGACAATGAGCAGTTCTTC. Residues: CASSLDYRGGDNEQFF.

The chain recombines TRBV13 with TRBJ1-2, with TRBD1 identical over 10 bases. Germline trimming cut 3 bases from V and 5 bases from J; bases unmatched to any gene: 12. Germline values: CDR1 PRHDT, CDR2 FYEKMQ (reference sequence). The CDR3 extends over 17 amino acids. CDR3: CASSLGDRGLREYGYTF. CDR3 coding DNA: TGTGCCAGCAGCTTGGGGGACAGGGGTCTCCGGGAGTATGGCTACACCTTC.

This clonotype was detected many times. V is TRBV5-4 and J is TRBJ1-1, with 9 bases identical to TRBD1. This CDR3 is built from 14 residues. Unmatched junction bases numbered 11, after V lost 4 bases and J lost 10 bases. Germline assignment: CDR1 SGHNT and CDR2 YYREEE (reference sequence). This chain's CDR3 is CASSPVPGQGSAFF. CDR3 DNA: TGTGCCAGCAGCCCAGTCCCGGGACAGGGTTCAGCTTTCTTT.

This clonotype came up many times. V is TRBV11-1 and J is TRBJ1-1, with D unclear. Germline CDR1 reads SGHAT; CDR2 reads FQDESV (reference sequence). V was clipped by 1 base and J by 5 bases, with 5 bases between them. The CDR3 is 12 residues long. DNA for the CDR3: TGTGCCAGCAGCTTAGGCTGGACTGAAGCTTTCTTT. It specifies CASSLGWTEAFF.

In this sample, this clonotype turned up many times. The chain joins TRBV18 to TRBJ2-3, with D perhaps TRBD1 or TRBD2 (5 bases each). V was clipped by 5 bases and J by 2 bases, with 11 bases between them. Germline lookup yields CDR1 KGHSH and CDR2 LQKENI. This CDR3 is built from 14 residues. CDR3 sequence reads: CASSARGVTDTQYF. The CDR3 DNA follows: TGTGCCAGCTCAGCCCGAGGGGTCACAGATACGCAGTATTTT.

Remarks on this clonotype: A read error may explain this, as a much larger clone is one base away. This rearrangement joins TRBV27 to TRBJ2-3, with D hard to call. This CDR3 is 14 amino acids long. In germline, CDR1 is MNHEY, CDR2 SMNVEV (reference sequence). Between the trimmed V and J ends, which lost 3 bases and 4 bases, there was a span of 11 bases. Here the CDR3 reads CASSFRSRSDTQYF. As DNA, the CDR3 is TGTGCCAGCAGTTTCAGGAGCCGCTCAGATACGCAGTATTTT.

This clonotype has more than one count but fewer than ten. The chain links TRBV20-1 to TRBJ2-7, with 16 bases that match TRBD2. With V trimmed by 3 bases and J by 6 bases, 8 bases remained unmatched. The CDR3 covers 16 residues. Looked up from germline, CDR1 is DFQATT and CDR2 is SNEGSKA (reference sequence). CDR3 loop: CSASPGLAGGPGEQYV. The CDR3 region has the DNA TGCAGTGCTAGCCCGGGACTAGCGGGAGGGCCTGGCGAGCAGTACGTC.

Many counts were recorded for this clonotype. V usage is TRBV7-9 and J usage is TRBJ2-7; D remains unclear. From germline, CDR1 is SEHNR and CDR2 FQNEAQ (reference sequence). Trimming shortened V by 1 base and J by 5 bases, and 12 bases separated the two germline ends. This CDR3 is 14 amino acids long. CDR3 bases: TGTGCCAGCAGCTTAGATACTCCTCCCGACGAGCAGTACTTC. It yields the protein CASSLDTPPDEQYF.

This clonotype showed up many times. The gene calls are TRBV5-1 and TRBJ1-6; 9 bases are a match to TRBD1. Germline V gene sequence: CDR1 SGHRS, CDR2 YFSETQ. The CDR3 totals 15 residues. The V gene end was trimmed by 2 bases and the J gene end by 8 bases; junction bases not matched to a gene: 5. Written as DNA, the CDR3 is TGCGCCAGCAGCTTAAGGGGACAGGGTGATTCACCCCTCCACTTT. Protein sequence: CASSLRGQGDSPLHF.

This clonotype was seen at least ten times. The chain joins TRBV10-3 to TRBJ1-2; a possible D gene is TRBD1 (6 bases). The CDR3 spans 15 residues. Trimming cost V 6 bases and J 3 bases, with 17 bases left between them. The germline V gene has CDR1 ENHRY and CDR2 SYGVKD. The CDR3 nucleotides are TGTGCCATCAGCTCAAAGGGGGGAAGGGACTATGGCTACACCTTC. Its translation: CAISSKGGRDYGYTF.

The chain employs TRBV20-1 and TRBJ2-3; 9 bases align to TRBD2. Germline assignment: CDR1 DFQATT and CDR2 SNEGSKA (reference sequence). The CDR3 sequence is 16 residues long. J was trimmed by 5 bases and V by 3 bases; bases with no gene match: 12. The CDR3 region is CSASPYLAGILDTQYF. The DNA for the CDR3 is TGCAGTGCTAGTCCCTACCTAGCGGGAATATTAGATACGCAGTATTTT.

This clonotype showed up many times. The rearrangement uses TRBV3-1 and TRBJ2-2, with 8 bases fitting TRBD1. The V and J ends lost 4 bases and 6 bases, in that order; junction bases with no gene match: 13. The germline V gene has CDR1 LGHDT and CDR2 YNNKEL (reference sequence). CDR3 length equals 17 residues. The CDR3 sequence: CASSRGDRGHYPGELFF. CDR3 in DNA: TGTGCCAGCAGCCGTGGCGACAGGGGCCATTACCCCGGGGAGCTGTTTTTT.

This clonotype was seen ten or more times. The rearrangement joins TRBV20-1 to TRBJ2-3; 11 positions agree with TRBD2. The length of the CDR3 is 16 residues. CDR1 is DFQATT and CDR2 is SNEGSKA in the germline V gene (reference sequence). Trimming removed 3 bases from V and 6 bases from J; junction bases left unmatched: 11. The CDR3 coding sequence is TGCAGTGCTAGTGTACGCGGAGGGACTAGCGGTGATACGCAGTATTTT. It yields the protein CSASVRGGTSGDTQYF.

This clonotype appeared many times. This chain joins TRBV11-2 and TRBJ2-2, with TRBD1 matching over 7 bases. Trimming cost V 5 bases and J 0 bases; bases outside gene matches: 9. The CDR3 has 17 residues. CDR1 and CDR2 (germline): SGHAT, FQNNGV. The DNA for the CDR3 is TGTGCCAGCAGCCCCCGGACAGGAACCGCGAACACCGGGGAGCTGTTTTTT. This encodes CASSPRTGTANTGELFF.

This clonotype has a count of ten or more. The gene calls are TRBV7-9 and TRBJ1-1; TRBD1 might be the D (5 bases). V shed 3 bases and J shed 0 bases, with 8 bases lying between them. Germline V CDR1 and CDR2: SEHNR, FQNEAQ (reference sequence). The CDR3 totals 14 residues. DNA of the CDR3: TGTGCCAGCAGCTTTTCAGGGCTGAACACTGAAGCTTTCTTT. Translating it yields CASSFSGLNTEAFF.